This T cell receptor beta chain was recovered during a study of T-cell reconstitution after alpha-beta-depleted transplantation in children. With regard to this clonotype: What it binds is unknown.

Study-wide findings and caveats: Day-60 TCRbeta diversity that was high in some patients was derived from surviving recipient T cells and thymic progenitors.

Preparation of the TCRbeta library was carried out with unique molecular identifiers. TCRdb re-analysed the PCR reads in MiXCR, keeping a single row per CDR3 protein. The repertoire includes about 210,000 distinct CDR3 sequences, under 20% of them detected once, and 35% to 50% sits in the top ten. This clonotype was obtained from a male patient between 2 and 9 years old who had a stem cell transplant for acute lymphoblastic leukemia, so the T cells may come from the graft donor. The sample here was PBMCs, mostly from graft donor cells, taken 360 days after TCRalphabeta/CD19-depleted stem cell transplant.

CDR3 sequence (DNA): TGCAGCGTTGACCCGGGGAACACCGGGGAGCTGTTTTTT. Translated: CSVDPGNTGELFF. This chain uses TRBV29-1 with TRBJ2-2, with D unclear. The CDR3 sequence is 13 residues long. The V end was cut by 3 bases, the J end by 1 base, with 6 bases between. Germline V gene lookup returns CDR1 SQVTM and CDR2 ANQGSEA.